The entry that follows covers one T cell receptor (beta chain) sequence. Its antigen is unknown. Eight reactions per sample, run separately, yielded cDNA. Each UMI, carrying a 6-nucleotide sample barcode, came from template switching. Reanalyzing the 5' RACE reads, TCRdb keeps one entry per CDR3 protein, without DNA. The sample's table shows about 300,000 distinct CDR3 sequences. This entry is derived from a study of monozygotic twins with inflammatory bowel disease. Overall study results and limits: Those with IBD had lower TCRbeta diversity (inverse Simpson) than their healthy co-twins did.

Germline CDR1 reads MDHEN; CDR2 reads SYDVKM. The CDR3 is 14 residues long. The sample consisted of blood. V is TRBV28 and J is TRBJ2-1; TCRdb outputs TRBD2, but without DNA this stays unchecked. This TCR came from a human donor with ulcerative colitis or Crohn's disease, or a healthy co-twin of an affected twin (not recorded which). The CDR3 is CASMRGLVGNEQFF.